The rows below give T cell receptor beta chains drawn from one sample of a study of cytomegalovirus exposure and HLA in healthy donors. The data were produced by immunoSEQ multiplex PCR, yet TCRdb's version contains in-frame clones alone and is incomplete. Its table records under 45,000 clones. What was sequenced was PBMCs. The receptors were gathered from a male donor in good health and CMV-seronegative. Both conserved end residues are part of each CDR3.

TRBV10-1	TRBJ2-1	14	CASSAQSPRNEQFF
TRBV11-2	TRBJ1-1	14	CASSPTGEYTEAFF
TRBV28	TRBJ2-7	17	CASSLVLGQPSSYEQYF
TRBV28	TRBJ1-2	15	CASSLRSLRNYGYTF
TRBV7-3	TRBJ1-2	14	CASSPGTEPWGYTF
TRBV7-9	TRBJ2-7	13	CASSPGGFYEQYF
TRBV5-4	TRBJ1-2	14	CASSMIDRWDGYTF
TRBV19	TRBJ2-7	14	CASSEGTGANEQYF
TRBV10-3	TRBJ1-3	14	CAISGTGAGNTIYF
TRBV7-9	TRBJ1-1	13	CASTSQVNTEAFF
TRBV19	TRBJ1-2	13	CASSMEDGYGYTF
TRBV18	TRBJ1-1	16	CASSRDRGSPNTEAFF
TRBV27	TRBJ2-7	14	CASSPRQLPYEQYF
TRBV18	TRBJ1-3	16	CASSPPNGVSGNTIYF
TRBV7-2	TRBJ2-1	15	CASSFGGSSYNEQFF
TRBV6-6	TRBJ2-7	14	CASSPRQGPYEQYF
TRBV6-5	TRBJ1-4	14	CASRADRGLRKLFF
TRBV9	TRBJ1-2	15	CASSADREASYGYTF
TRBV27	TRBJ2-7	13	CASSPGIYNEQYF
TRBV2	TRBJ1-1	14	CASSRQGAGTEAFF
TRBV5-6	TRBJ2-1	15	CASSRDRMGYNEQFF
TRBV28	TRBJ1-1	17	CASIGAGITEMNTEAFF
TRBV28	TRBJ2-7	11	CASSSSRRRYF
TRBV6-1	TRBJ1-1	14	CASRREGLGTEAFF
TRBV21-1	TRBJ1-3	13	CASRRATRNTIYF
TRBV5-1	TRBJ2-1	15	CASSLEQLPYNEQFF
TRBV19	TRBJ1-5	13	CASSIPLNQPQHF
TRBV11-1	TRBJ2-7	15	CASSPQSTGAYEQYF
TRBV4-1	TRBJ1-4	12	CASSQVHEKLFF
TRBV2	TRBJ1-5	14	CASSPGTPRQPQHF
TRBV5-1	TRBJ2-7	14	CASSLRTGEAEQYF
TRBV6-5	-	14	CASSQGLAGYEQYF
TRBV5-5	TRBJ2-2	17	CASSTRGTRGNTGELFF
TRBV11-2	TRBJ1-1	13	CASSPGVATVAFF
TRBV6-1	TRBJ1-1	14	CASSVPRQGTEAFF
TRBV5-1	TRBJ2-1	12	CASSGQYNEQFF
TRBV7-2	TRBJ2-1	14	CASRPPSSYNEQFF
TRBV11-3	TRBJ2-1	12	CASSPGPSRQFF
TRBV5-1	TRBJ1-1	15	CASSYSTGVATEAFF
TRBV7-8	TRBJ1-1	15	CASSSYRGKNTEAFF
TRBV18	TRBJ2-5	14	CASSRGQGRETQYF
TRBV7-3	TRBJ2-5	16	CASSLGPTGGQETQYF